Following are 25 T cell receptor beta chains from one sample sequenced in a study of T cell repertoires in cytomegalovirus infection. Antigen specificity for these receptors is unknown. TCRdb passed the reads through MiXCR, listing each CDR3 protein once. The sample holds about 830,000 distinct CDR3 sequences; around a third are singletons and the top ten take 9.5% to 15%. Here the sequenced sample was cultured CD8+ T cells from PBMCs, taken from culture after CMV antigen stimulation. The receptors originated from a human donor in good health (CMV status not recorded). Some clones in this sample may be carry-over from other donors' samples.

The chain employs TRBV6-5 and TRBJ2-7; the D is unclear. CDR1 is MNHEY and CDR2 is SVGAGI in the germline V gene. The CDR3 extends over 11 amino acids. Trimming took 6 bases from V and 5 from J, leaving 8 bases between them. CDR3 loop: CASSSSHEQYF. The CDR3 DNA sequence: TGTGCCAGCAGCTCTAGTCACGAGCAGTACTTC.

The CDR3 DNA is TGTGCCAGCAGTTTATCGAGGACAGGGGGCGTCTATGGCTACACCTTC. This encodes CASSLSRTGGVYGYTF. V usage is TRBV27 and J usage is TRBJ1-2, with TRBD1 matching over 11 bases. Germline values: CDR1 MNHEY, CDR2 SMNVEV (reference sequence). The length of the CDR3 is 16 residues. V gave up 0 bases and J gave up 4 bases; unmatched junction bases: 4.

The V gene is TRBV7-8, the J gene TRBJ2-3, with D uncertain. The CDR3 has 12 residues. Germline CDR1 SGHVS, CDR2 FQNEAQ. With 5 bases removed from V and 6 bases from J, the gap between germline ends came to 9 bases. The CDR3 is CASSPRWDTQYF. As DNA, the CDR3 is TGTGCCAGCAGCCCCCGATGGGATACGCAGTATTTT.

The chain couples TRBV6-2 or TRBV6-3 to TRBJ1-2; TRBD1 aligns across 9 bases. Germline assignment: CDR1 MNHEY and CDR2 SVGEGT. The CDR3 has 15 residues. The V gene end was trimmed by 1 base and the J gene end by 3 bases; junction bases not matched to a gene: 3. The chain's CDR3 is CASSYYTGGDYGYTF. The CDR3 coding sequence is TGTGCCAGCAGTTACTATACAGGGGGCGACTATGGCTACACCTTC.

This clonotype was seen a few times. The chain couples TRBV6-2 or TRBV6-3 to TRBJ1-5; D is undetermined. The CDR3 has 13 residues. Trimming left V 8 bases short and J 5 bases short, with 13 bases between. Germline values: CDR1 MNHEY, CDR2 SVGEGT. The CDR3 loop reads CASFESWDQPQHF. The CDR3 coding sequence is TGTGCCAGCTTCGAGTCCTGGGATCAGCCCCAGCATTTT.

This clonotype was counted only a few times. The gene calls are TRBV4-3 and TRBJ1-6; D not certain. The germline CDR1 and CDR2 sequences are LGHNA and YSLEER. Trimming removed 0 bases at V and 7 bases at J, with 10 bases between. The CDR3 extends over 15 amino acids. Here the CDR3 reads CASSQESGVNSPLHF. CDR3 in DNA: TGCGCCAGCAGCCAAGAGTCGGGAGTGAATTCACCCCTCCACTTT.

V is TRBV19 and J is TRBJ1-2; D not certain. The ends were cut back, 6 bases at V and 5 bases at J, with 10 bases in the middle. The germline V gene has CDR1 LNHDA and CDR2 SQIVND (reference sequence). This CDR3 is built from 12 residues. The CDR3 bases are TGTGCCAGTAGCCGGACGGATTATGGCTACACCTTC. This sequence encodes CASSRTDYGYTF.

In this sample, this clonotype turned up a few times. The chain uses TRBV6-6 and TRBJ2-1, with D perhaps TRBD2 (7 bases). The V gene's germline CDR1 is MNHNY and CDR2 SVGAGI (reference sequence). The CDR3 loop spans 13 amino acids. Trimming pared 10 bases from V and 3 bases from J, leaving 13 bases between. The CDR3 spells CAISGGRYNEQFF. The CDR3 DNA sequence: TGTGCCATCTCGGGGGGCCGCTACAATGAGCAGTTCTTC.

This clonotype came up many times. The chain carries TRBV7-9 and TRBJ2-3, with 10 nucleotides matching TRBD2. After removal of 1 base from V and 4 bases from J, the junction contained 2 bases not matched to a gene. The CDR3 extends over 15 amino acids. Germline CDR1 is SEHNR and CDR2 is FQNEAQ (reference sequence). CDR3: CASSLEAGGPDTQYF. The CDR3 coding sequence is TGTGCCAGCAGCTTAGAAGCGGGGGGGCCAGATACGCAGTATTTT.

The chain recombines TRBV19 with TRBJ2-1; D is undetermined. There are 11 residues in the CDR3. The germline V and J ends were trimmed by 3 bases and 9 bases, with 6 bases remaining between them. Germline loops: CDR1 LNHDA, CDR2 SQIVND (reference sequence). CDR3 nucleotides: TGTGCCAGTAGTATCGGAAGTGAGCAGTTCTTC. Translated: CASSIGSEQFF.

The chain couples TRBV4-2 to TRBJ1-2; D gene ambiguous. V gave up 4 bases and J gave up 4 bases, with 22 bases separating them. CDR1 LGHNA and CDR2 YNFKEQ come from the germline V gene. There are 17 residues in the CDR3. The CDR3 reads CASSRSTRSGILYGYTF. The CDR3 DNA is TGTGCCAGCAGCCGATCCACCCGCTCTGGCATCCTCTATGGCTACACCTTC.

This clonotype has ten or more counts. The chain couples TRBV7-6 to TRBJ1-5, with D maybe TRBD1 (5 bases). Germline loops: CDR1 SGHVS, CDR2 FNYEAQ. The CDR3 length is 16 residues. Trimming cost V 4 bases and J 1 base, with 14 bases left between them. The DNA of the CDR3 is TGTGCCAGCAGCTCCGCGACTGGGGCGAGCAATCAGCCCCAGCATTTT. Translation: CASSSATGASNQPQHF.

A few counts support this clonotype. This chain links TRBV7-9 with TRBJ1-2, with a possible D match to TRBD1 (6 bases). The CDR3 has 12 residues. Per germline, CDR1 SEHNR and CDR2 FQNEAQ (reference sequence). The ends were cut back, 7 bases at V and 11 bases at J, with 17 bases in the middle. CDR3 amino acids: CASTKEGGGYTF. CDR3 DNA: TGTGCCAGCACCAAAGAAGGGGGGGGATACACCTTC.

A few counts support this clonotype. This chain uses TRBV12-5 with TRBJ2-1; maybe TRBD1 (5 bases). Between the trimmed V and J ends, which lost 1 base and 0 bases, there was a span of 7 bases. Germline values: CDR1 LGHNT, CDR2 FRNRAP. The CDR3 is 15 amino acids. As DNA, the CDR3 is TGTGCTAGTGGTTTGGGGGGCAACTCCTACAATGAGCAGTTCTTC. This codes for CASGLGGNSYNEQFF.

This clonotype has ten or more counts. J is TRBJ2-6 and V is TRBV6-5; D is unclear. V gave up 0 bases and J gave up 3 bases, with 15 bases separating them. Germline CDR1 and CDR2: MNHEY and SVGAGI. The CDR3 contains 18 residues. CDR3 in DNA: TGTGCCAGCAGTTACTCGACGGCGCCAGAACTTGGGGCCAACGTCCTGACTTTC. Its protein is CASSYSTAPELGANVLTF.

The chain is built from TRBV4-3 and TRBJ1-1; D is undetermined. CDR1 is LGHNA, CDR2 YSLEER, per germline. The CDR3 is 13 amino acids. V was trimmed by 6 bases and J by 0 bases, leaving 8 bases between them. DNA for the CDR3: TGCGCCAGCAGACGGGAGATGAACACTGAAGCTTTCTTT. It specifies CASRREMNTEAFF.

This clonotype was detected only a few times. This sequence joins TRBV19 and TRBJ2-2; D gene unclear. V dropped 3 bases and J dropped 6 bases, with 20 bases sitting between them. The CDR3 runs 17 residues. CDR1 LNHDA and CDR2 SQIVND come from the germline V gene (reference sequence). The CDR3 is CASSILYGLRSPGELFF. DNA of the CDR3: TGTGCCAGTAGTATCCTCTATGGGCTCAGGAGTCCCGGGGAGCTGTTTTTT.

The J gene is TRBJ2-5, the V gene TRBV10-3; D not certain. Germline V gives CDR1 ENHRY, CDR2 SYGVKD. This CDR3 contains 12 residues. Trimming left V 3 bases short and J 5 bases short, with 7 bases between. DNA for the CDR3: TGTGCCATCAGTGACCCCCGGGAGACCCAGTACTTC. Residues: CAISDPRETQYF.

The V and J genes are TRBV7-3 and TRBJ2-3, with no clear D. This CDR3 is 13 amino acids long. V was pared by 1 base and J by 6 bases, with 8 bases between. Germline-derived CDR1 and CDR2 are SGHTA and FQGTGA. The CDR3 DNA follows: TGTGCCAGCAGCTTAATCGATGGGGATACGCAGTATTTT. This translates into CASSLIDGDTQYF.

The chain recombines TRBV24-1 with TRBJ2-3, with a tentative D call TRBD1 (6 bases). V was cut by 1 base and J by 2 bases, with 21 bases left in between. This CDR3 has 19 amino acids. Germline V lookup: CDR1 KGHDR, CDR2 SFDVKD. The CDR3: CATSDLGVRDTTFTDTQYF. The CDR3 bases are TGTGCCACCAGTGATTTAGGGGTACGGGACACCACATTCACAGATACGCAGTATTTT.

This rearrangement joins TRBV27 to TRBJ1-5, with TRBD1 as a possible D gene (5 bases). Germline CDR1 reads MNHEY; CDR2 reads SMNVEV (reference sequence). Trimming cost V 6 bases and J 9 bases, with 12 bases left between them. The CDR3 has 12 amino acids. In DNA, the CDR3 is TGTGCCAGCAGCCGCCTGGGGCGGCCCCAGCATTTT. Translating it yields CASSRLGRPQHF.

This clonotype was detected only once. The V call is TRBV27, the J call TRBJ2-7; no clear D. CDR3 length: 14 residues. Trimming shortened V by 2 bases and J by 3 bases, and 11 bases separated the two germline ends. CDR1 and CDR2 from the germline V gene are MNHEY and SMNVEV (reference sequence). The CDR3 DNA is TGTGCCAGCAGTTTAAGCAGAGGCGACTACGAGCAGTACTTC. It yields the protein CASSLSRGDYEQYF.

This rearrangement joins TRBV4-3 to TRBJ1-1; no clear D gene. CDR3 length: 14 residues. CDR1 and CDR2 from the germline V gene are LGHNA and YSLEER. The V gene lost 0 bases and the J gene lost 8 bases, with 13 bases spanning the gap. Written as DNA, the CDR3 is TGCGCCAGCAGCCAAGATAAGACTTCGTTCGAAGCTTTCTTT. Translation: CASSQDKTSFEAFF.

The chain couples TRBV7-6 to TRBJ2-3; 10 bases match TRBD2. The ends lost 5 bases at V and 2 bases at J; junction bases unmatched: 7. Germline-derived CDR1 and CDR2 are SGHVS and FNYEAQ. The CDR3 has 16 amino acids. The CDR3 sequence is CASSGPSGGFTDTQYF. In nucleotides, the CDR3 is TGTGCCAGCAGCGGGCCTAGCGGGGGCTTCACAGATACGCAGTATTTT.

There are many counts of this clonotype. The chain is built from TRBV7-6 and TRBJ2-1; 13 nucleotides align to TRBD2. The CDR3 loop spans 18 amino acids. Losses at the gene ends were 4 bases for V and 3 bases for J; bases not matched to a gene: 9. Germline V gives CDR1 SGHVS, CDR2 FNYEAQ. The CDR3 DNA reads TGTGCCAGCAGCTCTGGACTAGCGGGGGACGCCTTCTACAATGAGCAGTTCTTC. This encodes CASSSGLAGDAFYNEQFF. The full variable domain, in which reference TRBV7-6 and TRBJ2-1 provide the parts outside the CDR3, is GAGVSQSPRYKVTKRGQDVALRCDPISGHVSLYWYRQALGQGPEFLTYFNYEAQQDKSGLPNDRFSAERPEGSISTLTIQRTEQRDSAMYRCASSSGLAGDAFYNEQFFGPGTRLTVL.